Following are 10 T cell receptor beta chains from one sample sequenced in a study of blood T cell repertoires in COVID-19. TCRdb keeps only in-frame clones here, not all; method: immunoSEQ multiplex PCR. This sample has about 500,000 clones, with 89% found just once. The specimen was peripheral blood. These receptors all stem from a man aged 18-30 years with COVID-19, enrolled during active disease.

The rearrangement links TRBV29-1 to TRBJ2-3; D remains unclear. V lost 5 bases to trimming and J lost 4 bases, with 16 bases between them. CDR1 and CDR2 from the germline V gene are SQVTM and ANQGSEA. This CDR3 is built from 14 residues. The CDR3: CSVRVMVTADTQYF. In DNA, the CDR3 is TGCAGCGTTCGTGTTATGGTAACGGCAGATACGCAGTATTTT.

The rearrangement links TRBV7-9 to TRBJ2-4; a possible D gene is TRBD2 (6 bases). The V gene's germline CDR1 is SEHNR and CDR2 FQNEAQ (reference sequence). V was shortened by 8 bases and J by 8 bases, with 16 bases between the two germline ends. The CDR3 covers 13 residues. The CDR3, as DNA: TGTGCCAGCGGGTGGGACTTTGGGGACATTCAGTACTTC. Protein sequence: CASGWDFGDIQYF.

This clone was detected only a few times. The genes are TRBV19 and TRBJ2-7; 10 bases fit TRBD1. This CDR3 spans 13 amino acids. V dropped 9 bases and J dropped 2; count of bases not matched to a gene: 4. Germline-derived CDR1 and CDR2 are LNHDA and SQIVND (reference sequence). CDR3 sequence: CASGTGDTYEQYF. The CDR3 coding sequence is TGTGCCAGCGGGACAGGGGATACCTACGAGCAGTACTTC.

This chain uses TRBV4-2 with TRBJ2-3, with 9 bases that match TRBD2. V shed 6 bases and J 1 base; nucleotides not matched to a gene: 11. The CDR3 has 17 residues. Germline loops: CDR1 LGHNA, CDR2 YNFKEQ. CDR3 nucleotides: TGTGCCAGCAGTTCCAGCGGGGGGTCCCGCGGCACAGATACGCAGTATTTT. Translated: CASSSSGGSRGTDTQYF.

The genes are TRBV5-4 and TRBJ1-3; no clear D. V was clipped by 5 bases and J by 3 bases, with 9 bases between them. The CDR3 has 13 residues. Germline V gives CDR1 SGHNT, CDR2 YYREEE (reference sequence). This chain's CDR3 is CASSPGFGNTIYF. The CDR3 coding sequence is TGTGCCAGCAGTCCGGGTTTTGGAAACACCATATATTTT.

CDR3 coding DNA: TGTGCCAGCAGTGAGAGTAAGGAGCAGTTCTTC. Amino acid sequence: CASSESKEQFF. The chain joins TRBV5-4 to TRBJ2-1, with D hard to call. Per the germline V gene, CDR1 is SGHNT and CDR2 is YYREEE (reference sequence). The V and J ends lost 5 bases and 10 bases respectively, with 10 bases between them. The CDR3 sequence is 11 residues long.

Concerning this clone: The same CDR3 arises from other DNA sequences in this sample as well. The gene calls are TRBV6-5 and TRBJ1-1, with D unclear. Trimming cost V 3 bases and J 2 bases, with 7 bases left between them. The CDR3 loop spans 13 amino acids. Germline values: CDR1 MNHEY, CDR2 SVGAGI. CDR3 amino acids: CASSYLFNTEAFF. The CDR3 nucleotides are TGTGCCAGCAGTTATCTATTCAACACTGAAGCTTTCTTT.

The chain uses TRBV30 and TRBJ2-1, with D unclear. With 5 bases removed from V and 8 bases from J, the gap between germline ends came to 13 bases. Germline CDR1 and CDR2: GTSNPN and SVGIG (reference sequence). This CDR3 is 12 amino acids long. The CDR3 loop reads CAWSPPEYEQFF. Written as DNA, the CDR3 is TGTGCCTGGTCCCCTCCCGAGTATGAGCAGTTCTTC. The whole variable domain, filled in from reference TRBV30 and TRBJ2-1, reads SQTIHQWPATLVQPVGSPLSLECTVEGTSNPNLYWYRQAAGRGLQLLFYSVGIGQISSEVPQNLSASRPQDRQFILSSKKLLLSDSGFYLCAWSPPEYEQFFGPGTRLTVL.

The genes are TRBV5-4 and TRBJ2-1, with 7 bases identical to TRBD2. This CDR3 has 16 residues. Germline V gene sequence: CDR1 SGHNT, CDR2 YYREEE (reference sequence). Trimming took 6 bases from V and 9 from J; bases not matched to a gene: 18. CDR3 DNA sequence: TGTGCCAGCACTCCCGGGGCGGGAGACCTTGTAAGTGAGCAGTTCTTC. This encodes CASTPGAGDLVSEQFF.

The genes are TRBV29-1 and TRBJ2-1; TRBD1 is a possible D gene (6 bases). Trimming removed 3 bases at V and 4 bases at J, with 13 bases between. Germline V CDR1 and CDR2: SQVTM, ANQGSEA. The CDR3 is 14 residues long. CDR3 DNA: TGCAGCGTTGATGTGGGGGCTCTTTACAATGAGCAGTTCTTC. Residues: CSVDVGALYNEQFF.